The rows below give T cell receptor beta chains drawn from one sample of a study of blood T cell repertoires in COVID-19. Sequencing was performed with immunoSEQ multiplex PCR; in TCRdb, only in-frame clones are kept and a portion is missing. The table includes 200,000 to 250,000 clones, 75% to 90% detected once. Sequenced: PBMCs or T cells enriched from blood (not recorded which). These receptors originate from a woman in her 30s who had been exposed to COVID-19. CDR3s include the opening cysteine and the closing phenylalanine or tryptophan. Fields, in order: V gene, D gene, CDR3 protein. The D gene is left open where the match is weak.

TRBV5-5 TRBD1 CASSLLGTGRLGYTF
TRBV6-2/TRBV6-3 TRBD1 CASSGQVLEPQHF
TRBV5-1 TRBD2 CASSLAGGLATIVHNEQFF
TRBV6-1 TRBD2 CASSEPSGRTDTQYF
TRBV7-9 NA CASSWRQSYGYTF
TRBV30 TRBD1 CAWRETGQDYGYTF
TRBV24-1 TRBD1 CATSDPATDRGEQYF
TRBV2 TRBD2 CASSSSGGNEQFF
TRBV3-1/TRBV3-2 TRBD1 CASRQEGTASTDTQYF
TRBV13 TRBD2 CASSLGLSGRAQMSSYNEQFF
TRBV21-1 NA CASSKWPSGGKNEQYF
TRBV25-1 NA CASSESNSYEQYF
TRBV28 NA CASSPTLGGGDQPQHF
TRBV20-1 NA CSASWERSYEQFF
TRBV5-4 TRBD1 CASSMGQGAANYGYTF
TRBV28 TRBD1 CASSITGGYSNQPQHF
TRBV19 NA CASSEGPSNQPQHF
TRBV24-1 TRBD1 CATSDSFRQGQETQYF
TRBV30 NA CAWSGGIF
TRBV28 NA CASSQEYEQYF
TRBV7-9 NA CASSLRVNSTDTQYF
TRBV21-1 NA CASSKGPGLNGTPSYEQYF
TRBV12-5 TRBD2 CASGLGTSGVGETQYF
TRBV7-9 NA CASSLSQSNEKLFF
TRBV10-1 NA CASSDRGGTGELFF
TRBV3-1/TRBV3-2 NA CASSQVLRETQYF
TRBV19 TRBD2 CASSGGLAGSEQYF
TRBV28 NA CASSLGGMNTEAFF
TRBV11-3 TRBD2 CASSLDRAGLADSYEQYF
TRBV20-1 NA CSAQLEDTQYF
TRBV7-8 TRBD2 CASSPRTSGIGGQETQYF
TRBV19 NA CASSIDSARGNEQYF
TRBV19 NA CASSPQGAYNEQFF
TRBV5-1 TRBD1 CASSSNTRDRNSPLHF
TRBV3-1/TRBV3-2 NA CASSQDPSVTEAFF
TRBV9 TRBD2 CASSRIPGTSGSDEQFF